The entry below describes one TCR beta chain. Those enrolled in Seattle joined during active infection and were followed longitudinally afterward. Germline-derived CDR1 and CDR2 are GTSNPN and SVGIG (reference sequence). The CDR3 totals 11 residues. The V end was cut by 6 bases, the J end by 13 bases, with 18 bases between. The data derive from a study of blood T cell repertoires in COVID-19. Study-wide background: Italy, Spain and the United States were the sources of the convalescent and acute COVID-19 samples. PBMCs, B-cell-depleted T cells, or T cells provided the cDNA or gDNA that made up the material.

Per the authors' pipeline: Counts of nucleated cells, estimated from reference gene primer amplification, were obtained. Data came from immunoSEQ multiplex PCR; TCRdb stores just in-frame clones and leaves some out. Clonal size and the V and J genes are those of that table, whereas D and trimming came from the DNA. The sample has some 45,000 clones, 85% to 95% seen once. Sequenced input: peripheral blood. The receptor was isolated from a man in his sixties with COVID-19, enrolled during active disease. This rearrangement joins TRBV30 to TRBJ2-5, with D unclear. In DNA, the CDR3 is TGTGCCTGTTCGACTCCTCTAGGTGCGTACTTC. Protein sequence: CACSTPLGAYF.